One and the same sample provided the 3 T cell receptor beta chains below, sequenced in a study of cytomegalovirus exposure and HLA in healthy donors. Use of 60 Vbeta and 13 Jbeta primers characterized the PCR. Only in-frame clones appear in the TCRdb table, and some are missing; sequencing was by immunoSEQ multiplex PCR. The repertoire includes about 120,000 clones, about 68% of them detected once, and roughly 9.7% sits in the top ten. The material sequenced was PBMCs. These receptors were collected from a middle-aged woman in good health and CMV-seropositive.

This clone appeared a few times. V and J are TRBV4-2 and TRBJ2-1, with TRBD2 matching over 8 bases. The CDR3 has 16 amino acids. Germline CDR1 and CDR2: LGHNA and YNFKEQ. The V segment lost 5 bases and the J segment 7 bases; nucleotides outside the gene matches: 13. The CDR3 nucleotides read TGTGCCAGCAGCTCAACGGCCGGGAGGGCCGGGAATGAGCAGTTCTTC. This sequence encodes CASSSTAGRAGNEQFF.

The genes are TRBV28 and TRBJ2-3; a possible D gene is TRBD1 (6 bases). The CDR3 covers 16 residues. From germline, CDR1 is MDHEN and CDR2 SYDVKM. Trimming left V 3 bases short and J 2 bases short, with 15 bases between. The CDR3 here is CASSFPGQMNTDTQYF. The CDR3 DNA is TGTGCCAGCAGTTTTCCCGGACAGATGAACACAGATACGCAGTATTTT.

The chain combines TRBV9 with TRBJ2-7; TRBD2 matches 7 bases. Looked up from germline, CDR1 is SGDLS and CDR2 is YYNGEE. This CDR3 has 15 residues. V was pared by 0 bases and J by 3 bases, with 6 bases of the junction left unmatched. CDR3 protein: CASSVAGTTFYEQYF. Written as DNA, the CDR3 is TGTGCCAGCAGCGTAGCCGGGACTACCTTCTACGAGCAGTACTTC.